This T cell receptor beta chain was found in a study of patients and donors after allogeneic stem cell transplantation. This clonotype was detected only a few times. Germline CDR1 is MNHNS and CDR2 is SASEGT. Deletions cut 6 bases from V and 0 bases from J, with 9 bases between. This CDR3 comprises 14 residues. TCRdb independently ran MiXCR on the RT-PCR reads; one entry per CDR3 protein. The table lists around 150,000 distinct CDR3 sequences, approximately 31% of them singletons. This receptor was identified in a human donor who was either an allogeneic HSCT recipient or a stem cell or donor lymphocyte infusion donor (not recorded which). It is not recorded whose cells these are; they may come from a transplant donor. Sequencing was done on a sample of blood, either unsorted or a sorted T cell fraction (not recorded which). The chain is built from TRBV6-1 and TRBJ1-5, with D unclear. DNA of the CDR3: TGTGCCAGCAGGGCATCCTATAGCAATCAGCCCCAGCATTTT. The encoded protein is CASRASYSNQPQHF.